Below, 28 T cell receptor beta chains from the same sample are listed, as sequenced in a study of blood T cell repertoires in COVID-19. Profiled with immunoSEQ multiplex PCR; TCRdb holds only in-frame clones, not every one. This table holds 150,000 to 200,000 clones, 84% found once. The specimen sequenced was peripheral blood. These receptors were taken from a woman of 80 years or more with COVID-19, enrolled during active disease.

V is TRBV15 and J is TRBJ2-7; perhaps TRBD2 as D (6 bases). This CDR3 is built from 17 residues. The germline V and J ends were trimmed by 5 bases and 0 bases, with 20 bases remaining between them. The germline gives CDR1 LNHNV, CDR2 YYDKDF (reference sequence). DNA of the CDR3: TGTGCCACCAGCTTTGGGGGGTGGAGCGGTAGCTCCTACGAGCAGTACTTC. This sequence encodes CATSFGGWSGSSYEQYF.

The chain combines TRBV27 with TRBJ1-1; 8 bases map to TRBD1. With V trimmed by 7 bases and J by 6 bases, 10 bases remained unmatched. The germline CDR1 and CDR2 sequences are MNHEY and SMNVEV (reference sequence). This CDR3 is 14 amino acids long. The CDR3 here is CASTKTGAAAEAFF. CDR3 DNA: TGTGCCAGCACTAAGACAGGGGCCGCCGCTGAAGCTTTCTTT.

This chain links TRBV7-6 with TRBJ2-2, with D maybe TRBD1 (5 bases). V lost 5 bases, J lost 0 bases, and 16 bases lay in between. The CDR3 loop spans 17 amino acids. The germline V gene encodes CDR1 SGHVS and CDR2 FNYEAQ. The CDR3 DNA reads TGTGCCAGCAGCCACGCTCAGGGCAGACCGAACACCGGGGAGCTGTTTTTT. As protein: CASSHAQGRPNTGELFF.

V gene TRBV7-2 combines with J gene TRBJ2-7; the match to TRBD2 covers 15 bases. CDR1 SGHTA and CDR2 FQGNSA come from the germline V gene. Losses at the gene ends were 0 bases for V and 6 bases for J; bases not matched to a gene: 15. The CDR3 is 20 residues long. CDR3 coding DNA: TGTGCCAGCAGCTTAGCGAGGGGCCTAGGACTAGCGGGGGGGCCTTTCGAGCAGTACTTC. Its translation: CASSLARGLGLAGGPFEQYF.

The chain recombines TRBV5-1 with TRBJ2-2, with a tentative D call TRBD1 (5 bases). Germline values: CDR1 SGHRS, CDR2 YFSETQ. The CDR3 consists of 15 residues. V lost 2 bases and J 3 bases, leaving 11 bases between the germline ends. CDR3 in DNA: TGCGCCAGCAGCTTAAGAACAGGCCACACCGGGGAGCTGTTTTTT. Amino acids: CASSLRTGHTGELFF.

V is TRBV6-2 or TRBV6-3 and J is TRBJ1-1; maybe TRBD1 (5 bases). The CDR3 contains 14 residues. With 2 bases removed from V and 3 bases from J, the gap between germline ends came to 10 bases. Germline values: CDR1 MNHEY, CDR2 SVGEGT. The chain's CDR3 is CASSYTARDTEAFF. The CDR3 DNA reads TGTGCCAGCAGTTACACCGCCAGGGACACTGAAGCTTTCTTT.

The chain is built from TRBV18 and TRBJ1-3; D might be TRBD1 (6 bases). From germline, CDR1 is KGHSH and CDR2 LQKENI. This CDR3 comprises 16 residues. Trimming cost V 4 bases and J 3 bases, with 16 bases left between them. CDR3 in DNA: TGTGCCAGCTCACAAGAGAGAACAGGGAATGGAAACACCATATATTTT. Encoded protein: CASSQERTGNGNTIYF.

The chain links TRBV6-2 or TRBV6-3 to TRBJ1-5; 7 nucleotides align to TRBD1. V shed 0 bases, J shed 6 bases, and the junction held 5 bases outside the gene matches. CDR3 length equals 15 residues. The germline V gene encodes CDR1 MNHEY and CDR2 SVGEGT. Here the CDR3 reads CASSYSRQGVQPQHF. For the CDR3, the DNA is TGTGCCAGCAGTTACTCGAGGCAGGGGGTTCAGCCCCAGCATTTT.

This chain connects TRBV5-8 to TRBJ2-7; 11 bases are shared with TRBD1. The germline gives CDR1 SGHTS, CDR2 YDEGEE. Trimming took 4 bases from V and 6 from J; bases not matched to a gene: 6. This CDR3 is built from 14 residues. Written as DNA, the CDR3 is TGTGCCAGCAGCACCGGGACAGGGGGTCTCGAGCAGTACTTC. Encoded protein: CASSTGTGGLEQYF.

The chain recombines TRBV5-4 with TRBJ2-2; 8 bases align to TRBD1. The length of the CDR3 is 16 residues. With 0 bases clipped from V and 1 base from J, the junction kept 2 bases outside the gene matches. Germline CDR1 reads SGHNT; CDR2 reads YYREEE (reference sequence). For the CDR3, the DNA is TGTGCCAGCAGCTTGGCCGGGACAGGGAACACCGGGGAGCTGTTTTTT. It yields the protein CASSLAGTGNTGELFF.

Points on this clone: At one of its ends the junction is not consistent with the germline gene, which may arise from a read error. This rearrangement joins TRBV2 to TRBJ2-7; TRBD2 agrees at 12 bases. Germline lookup yields CDR1 SNHLY and CDR2 FYNNEI. CDR3 size: 17 residues. The DNA for the CDR3 is TGTGCCAGCACGTATAGCGACACCGGGACTAGCGGGTACGCGCAGTACTTC. It encodes CASTYSDTGTSGYAQYF. Complete variable domain (other parts from reference TRBV2 and TRBJ2-7): EPEVTQTPSHQVTQMGQEVILRCVPISNHLYFYWYRQILGQKVEFLVSFYNNEISEKSEIFDDQFSVERPDGSNFTLKIRSTKLEDSAMYFCASTYSDTGTSGYAQYFGPGTRLTVT.

The J gene is TRBJ2-1, the V gene TRBV27; TRBD2 agrees at 10 bases. Germline assignment: CDR1 MNHEY and CDR2 SMNVEV (reference sequence). The CDR3 length is 15 residues. Trimming cost V 2 bases and J 6 bases; bases outside gene matches: 4. CDR3 nucleotide sequence: TGTGCCAGCAGTTTAGGACTAGCGGAAAGCAATGAGCAGTTCTTC. Amino acids: CASSLGLAESNEQFF.

The chain links TRBV4-2 to TRBJ2-3, with 13 nucleotides matching TRBD2. Germline CDR1 and CDR2: LGHNA and YNFKEQ. The CDR3 extends over 17 amino acids. V gave up 4 bases and J gave up 2 bases; unmatched junction bases: 6. The CDR3 nucleotides are TGTGCCAGCAGCCGGCGACTAGCGGGGGGACACACAGATACGCAGTATTTT. It encodes CASSRRLAGGHTDTQYF.

This clone was seen a handful of times. The rearrangement links TRBV7-2 to TRBJ2-3, with 14 bases identical to TRBD2. The CDR3 sequence is 18 residues long. CDR1 and CDR2 from the germline V gene are SGHTA and FQGNSA. V lost 1 base, J lost 2 bases, and 5 bases stayed unmatched. This CDR3 is CASSLVRTSGGTTDTQYF. The CDR3 coding sequence is TGTGCCAGCAGCTTAGTTCGGACTAGCGGGGGGACCACAGATACGCAGTATTTT. Using reference TRBV7-2 and TRBJ2-3 for the parts outside the CDR3, the full variable domain is GAGVSQSPSNKVTEKGKDVELRCDPISGHTALYWYRQSLGQGLEFLIYFQGNSAPDKSGLPSDRFSAERTGGSVSTLTIQRTQQEDSAVYLCASSLVRTSGGTTDTQYFGPGTRLTVL.

The gene calls are TRBV7-3 and TRBJ2-2, with a tentative D call TRBD2 (6 bases). This CDR3 is built from 16 residues. The germline V gene encodes CDR1 SGHTA and CDR2 FQGTGA. Trimming left V 6 bases short and J 0 bases short, with 14 bases between. This CDR3 is CASSTQRVPNTGELFF. The CDR3 region has the DNA TGTGCCAGCAGTACACAGCGGGTCCCGAACACCGGGGAGCTGTTTTTT.

This clone was seen more than once but under ten times. The gene calls are TRBV5-1 and TRBJ1-2; 7 bases fit TRBD1. Germline V gives CDR1 SGHRS, CDR2 YFSETQ. Losses at the gene ends were 1 base for V and 4 bases for J; bases not matched to a gene: 4. This CDR3 spans 14 amino acids. The CDR3, as DNA: TGCGCCAGCAGCTTGACAGGGGTCGGCTATGGCTACACCTTC. As protein: CASSLTGVGYGYTF.

This chain uses TRBV6-4 with TRBJ2-1; 7 bases align to TRBD2. Germline V gene data show CDR1 as MRHNA and CDR2 as SNTAGT. V trimming: 2 bases; J trimming: 4 bases; junction bases outside the gene matches: 8. The CDR3 is 16 residues long. CDR3 residues: CASSDSQAGPYNEQFF. In DNA, the CDR3 is TGTGCCAGCAGTGACAGTCAAGCGGGACCTTACAATGAGCAGTTCTTC.

This chain links TRBV21-1 with TRBJ2-5; the table's TRBD2 call for D was not verified on the DNA. TRBV21-1 is designated a pseudogene. The CDR3 is 16 amino acids. This chain's CDR3 is CASSQRGVAGKETQYF. CDR3 DNA: TGTGCCAGCAGCCAAAGAGGGGTAGCGGGGAAAGAGACCCAGTACTTC.

The rearrangement links TRBV2 to TRBJ2-2, with a weak D call TRBD2 (5 bases). Germline V CDR1 and CDR2: SNHLY, FYNNEI. The CDR3 runs to 15 residues. The germline V and J ends were trimmed by 6 bases and 6 bases, with 17 bases remaining between them. This CDR3 reads CASRKEASRPGELFF. The CDR3 nucleotides read TGTGCCAGCAGGAAGGAGGCATCACGGCCCGGGGAGCTGTTTTTT.

This clone has just one count. The J gene is TRBJ1-4, the V gene TRBV7-2, with D maybe TRBD1 (6 bases). V shed 5 bases and J shed 4 bases, with 17 bases lying between them. This CDR3 has 16 residues. The germline V gene has CDR1 SGHTA and CDR2 FQGNSA. Here the CDR3 DNA reads TGTGCCAGCAGCCCGTATTCGACAGGATTTAATGAAAAACTGTTTTTT. Residues: CASSPYSTGFNEKLFF. The full variable domain, completed using reference TRBV7-2 and TRBJ1-4, is GAGVSQSPSNKVTEKGKDVELRCDPISGHTALYWYRQSLGQGLEFLIYFQGNSAPDKSGLPSDRFSAERTGGSVSTLTIQRTQQEDSAVYLCASSPYSTGFNEKLFFGSGTQLSVL.

CDR3 sequence (DNA): TGTGCCAGCAGTGTAACGGGAGTTGGCACCGGGGAGCTGTTTTTT. Translation gives CASSVTGVGTGELFF. V is TRBV25-1 and J is TRBJ2-2, with a tentative D call TRBD2 (6 bases). Germline V gene sequence: CDR1 MGHDK, CDR2 SYGVNS. The ends were cut back, 4 bases at V and 4 bases at J, with 13 bases in the middle. The CDR3 runs to 15 residues.

The J gene is TRBJ2-7, the V gene TRBV9; D may be TRBD2 (6 bases). This CDR3 is 15 amino acids long. Germline V lookup: CDR1 SGDLS, CDR2 YYNGEE. The ends were cut back, 0 bases at V and 3 bases at J, with 13 bases in the middle. CDR3 nucleotides: TGTGCCAGCAGCGTAGGCGGGGACTTCTACTACGAGCAGTACTTC. Protein sequence: CASSVGGDFYYEQYF.

A few counts support this clone. The CDR3 DNA reads TGTGCCAGTAGTTTGGGCAGGGAGGCGACCTATGGCTACACCTTC. This translates into CASSLGREATYGYTF. The gene calls are TRBV19 and TRBJ1-2, with D possibly TRBD1 on 5 matching bases. This CDR3 has 15 residues. CDR1 is LNHDA and CDR2 is SQIVND in the germline V gene (reference sequence). V was trimmed by 5 bases and J by 4 bases, leaving 17 bases between them.

The chain combines TRBV10-3 with TRBJ1-3, with TRBD1 identical over 7 bases. The V gene's germline CDR1 is ENHRY and CDR2 SYGVKD. The CDR3 is 15 residues long. Unmatched junction bases numbered 6, after V lost 7 bases and J lost 0 bases. For the CDR3, the DNA is TGTGCCATCACTGCCGGGACAGTCTCTGGAAACACCATATATTTT. This gives the protein CAITAGTVSGNTIYF.

The chain couples TRBV4-2 to TRBJ2-7; 8 bases are a match to TRBD2. V lost 4 bases, J lost 0 bases, and 5 bases stayed unmatched. Germline V gene sequence: CDR1 LGHNA, CDR2 YNFKEQ. The length of the CDR3 is 15 residues. The CDR3: CASSRIGLASYEQYF. In DNA form, the CDR3 reads TGTGCCAGCAGCCGGATCGGACTAGCCTCCTACGAGCAGTACTTC.

J is TRBJ2-2 and V is TRBV2, with D possibly being TRBD2 (5 bases). The CDR3 is made up of 12 amino acids. Trimming removed 8 bases from V and 4 bases from J, with 8 bases in between. The V gene's germline CDR1 is SNHLY and CDR2 FYNNEI. The DNA for the CDR3 is TGTGCCAGCGACTACTCCACCGGGGAGCTGTTTTTT. This translates into CASDYSTGELFF.

In this sample, this clone turned up once. The rearrangement links TRBV19 to TRBJ2-1; possibly TRBD2 for D (5 bases). V was trimmed by 1 base and J by 5 bases, leaving 9 bases between them. The CDR3 extends over 14 amino acids. Germline assignment: CDR1 LNHDA and CDR2 SQIVND (reference sequence). For the CDR3, the DNA is TGTGCCAGTAGTATAGCGGACTTGGACAATGAGCAGTTCTTC. Amino acids: CASSIADLDNEQFF.

This clone has just one count. The gene calls are TRBV4-2 and TRBJ1-1; weak D call: TRBD1 (6 bases). There are 14 residues in the CDR3. V was trimmed by 4 bases and J by 0 bases, leaving 9 bases between them. Germline CDR1 reads LGHNA; CDR2 reads YNFKEQ. CDR3 DNA sequence: TGTGCCAGCAGCCCAGGACAGATGAACACTGAAGCTTTCTTT. Translated: CASSPGQMNTEAFF.